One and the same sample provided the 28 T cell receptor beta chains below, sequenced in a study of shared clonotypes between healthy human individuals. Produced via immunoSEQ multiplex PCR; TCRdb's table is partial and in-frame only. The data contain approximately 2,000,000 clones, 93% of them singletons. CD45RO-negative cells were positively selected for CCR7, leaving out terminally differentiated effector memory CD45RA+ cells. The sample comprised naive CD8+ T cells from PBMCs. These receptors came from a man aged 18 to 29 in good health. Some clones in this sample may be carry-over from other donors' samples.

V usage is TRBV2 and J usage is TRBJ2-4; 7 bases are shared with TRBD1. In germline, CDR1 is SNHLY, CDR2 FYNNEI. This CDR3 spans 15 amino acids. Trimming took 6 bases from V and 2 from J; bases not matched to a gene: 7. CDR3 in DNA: TGTGCCAGCAGGGGACGACAGGGATCCAAAAACATTCAGTACTTC. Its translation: CASRGRQGSKNIQYF.

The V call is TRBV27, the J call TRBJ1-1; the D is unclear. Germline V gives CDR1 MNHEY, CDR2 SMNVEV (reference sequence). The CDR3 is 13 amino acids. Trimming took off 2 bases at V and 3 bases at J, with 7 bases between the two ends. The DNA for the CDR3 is TGTGCCAGCAGTTTAGATCTCGACACTGAAGCTTTCTTT. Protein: CASSLDLDTEAFF.

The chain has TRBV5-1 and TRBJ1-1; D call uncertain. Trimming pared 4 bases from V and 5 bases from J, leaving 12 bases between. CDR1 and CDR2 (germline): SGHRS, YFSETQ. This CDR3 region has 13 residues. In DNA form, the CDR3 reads TGCGCCAGCAGCGCAGCCGGAGGGACTGAAGCTTTCTTT. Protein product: CASSAAGGTEAFF.

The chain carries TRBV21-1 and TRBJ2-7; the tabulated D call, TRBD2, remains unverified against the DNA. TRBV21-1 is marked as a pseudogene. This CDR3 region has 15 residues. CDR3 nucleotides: TGTGCCAGCAGCAAGGGGCTAGCGGGAGACGTCGAGCAGTACTTC. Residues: CASSKGLAGDVEQYF.

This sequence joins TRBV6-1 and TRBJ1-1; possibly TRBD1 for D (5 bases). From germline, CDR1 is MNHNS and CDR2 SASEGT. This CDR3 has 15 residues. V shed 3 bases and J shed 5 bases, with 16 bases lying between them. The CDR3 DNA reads TGTGCCAGCAGTGACTGGTGGCAGGGAGGGACTGAAGCTTTCTTT. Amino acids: CASSDWWQGGTEAFF.

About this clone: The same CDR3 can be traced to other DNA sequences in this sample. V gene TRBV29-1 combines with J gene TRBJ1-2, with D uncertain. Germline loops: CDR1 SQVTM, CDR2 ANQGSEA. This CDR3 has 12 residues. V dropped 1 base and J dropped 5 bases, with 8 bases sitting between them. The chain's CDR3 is CSVEGGEYGYTF. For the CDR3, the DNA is TGCAGCGTTGAAGGGGGAGAGTATGGCTACACCTTC.

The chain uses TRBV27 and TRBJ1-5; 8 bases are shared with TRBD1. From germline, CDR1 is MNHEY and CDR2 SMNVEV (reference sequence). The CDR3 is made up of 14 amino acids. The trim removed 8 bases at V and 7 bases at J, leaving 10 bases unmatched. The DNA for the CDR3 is TGTGCCAGCCGCGACAGGGGAAGCGGACAGCCCCAGCATTTT. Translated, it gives CASRDRGSGQPQHF.

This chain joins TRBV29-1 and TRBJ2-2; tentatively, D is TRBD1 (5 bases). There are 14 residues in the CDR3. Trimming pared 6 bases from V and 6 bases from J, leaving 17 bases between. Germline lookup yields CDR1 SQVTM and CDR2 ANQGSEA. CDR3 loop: CSVTWGPWAGELFF. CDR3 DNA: TGCAGCGTGACCTGGGGCCCTTGGGCCGGGGAGCTGTTTTTT.

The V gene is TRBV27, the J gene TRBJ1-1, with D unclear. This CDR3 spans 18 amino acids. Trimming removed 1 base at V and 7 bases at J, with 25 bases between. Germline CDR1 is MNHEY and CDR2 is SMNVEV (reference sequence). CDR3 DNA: TGTGCCAGCAGTTTATTAGGGCCCTATCTAGCCGAAAATTTTGAAGCTTTCTTT. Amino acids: CASSLLGPYLAENFEAFF.

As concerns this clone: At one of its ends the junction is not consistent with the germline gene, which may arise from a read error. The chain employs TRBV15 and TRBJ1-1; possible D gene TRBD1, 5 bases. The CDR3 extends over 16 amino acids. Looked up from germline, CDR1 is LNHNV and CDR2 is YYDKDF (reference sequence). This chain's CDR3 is CATSRDKRIDVWNQGF. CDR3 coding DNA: TGTGCCACCAGCAGAGATAAGCGCATCGATGTCTGGAATCAGGGCTTT. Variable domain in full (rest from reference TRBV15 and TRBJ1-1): DAMVIQNPRYQVTQFGKPVTLSCSQTLNHNVMYWYQQKSSQAPKLLFHYYDKDFNNEADTPDNFQSRRPNTSFCFLDIRSPGLGDTAMYLCATSRDKRIDVWNQGFGQGTRLTVV.

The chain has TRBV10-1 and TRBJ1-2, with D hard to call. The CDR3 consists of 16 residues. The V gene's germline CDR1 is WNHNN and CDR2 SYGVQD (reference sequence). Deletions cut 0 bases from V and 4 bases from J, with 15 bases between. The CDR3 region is CASSESGDTLGYGYTF. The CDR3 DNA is TGCGCCAGCAGTGAGTCAGGAGACACTTTGGGCTATGGCTACACCTTC.

CDR3: CSVRGLAGLTSYEQYF. Here the CDR3 DNA reads TGCAGCGTAAGGGGACTAGCGGGGCTAACCTCCTACGAGCAGTACTTC. The chain recombines TRBV29-1 with TRBJ2-7; TRBD2 agrees at 13 bases. There are 16 residues in the CDR3. Trimming at V came to 6 bases and at J to 0 bases, leaving 8 bases not matched to a gene. CDR1 and CDR2 (germline): SQVTM, ANQGSEA.

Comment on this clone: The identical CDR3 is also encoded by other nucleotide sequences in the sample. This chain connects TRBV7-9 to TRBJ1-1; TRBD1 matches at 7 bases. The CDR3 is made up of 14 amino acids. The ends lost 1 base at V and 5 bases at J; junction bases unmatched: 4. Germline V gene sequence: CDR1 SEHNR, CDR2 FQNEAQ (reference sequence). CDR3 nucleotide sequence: TGTGCCAGCAGCTTAGACAGGGGCTGGACTGAAGCTTTCTTT. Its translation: CASSLDRGWTEAFF.

CDR3 protein: CASKSTEAFF. For the CDR3, the DNA is TGTGCCAGCAAAAGCACTGAAGCTTTCTTT. This chain links TRBV6-6 with TRBJ1-1; D is undetermined. The ends were cut back, 7 bases at V and 4 bases at J, with 4 bases in the middle. This CDR3 contains 10 residues. The germline CDR1 and CDR2 sequences are MNHNY and SVGAGI (reference sequence).

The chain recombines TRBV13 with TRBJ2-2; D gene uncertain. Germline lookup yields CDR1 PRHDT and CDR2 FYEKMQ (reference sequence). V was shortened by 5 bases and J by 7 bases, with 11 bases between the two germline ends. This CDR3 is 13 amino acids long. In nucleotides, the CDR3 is TGTGCCAGCAGCGTTTCTAGGAGCGGGGAGCTGTTTTTT. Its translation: CASSVSRSGELFF.

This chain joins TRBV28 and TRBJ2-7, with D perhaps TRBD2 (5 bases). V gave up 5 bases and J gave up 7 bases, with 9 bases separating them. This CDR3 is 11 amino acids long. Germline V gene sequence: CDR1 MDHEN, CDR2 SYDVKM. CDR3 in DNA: TGTGCCAGCAGTGTCTCGGGGGAGCAGTACTTC. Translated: CASSVSGEQYF.

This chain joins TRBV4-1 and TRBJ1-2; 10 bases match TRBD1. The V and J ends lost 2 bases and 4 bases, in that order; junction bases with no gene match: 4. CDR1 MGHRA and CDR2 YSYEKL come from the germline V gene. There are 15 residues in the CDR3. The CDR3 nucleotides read TGCGCCAGCAGCCAAACCGGGACAGGGGTCTATGGCTACACCTTC. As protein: CASSQTGTGVYGYTF.

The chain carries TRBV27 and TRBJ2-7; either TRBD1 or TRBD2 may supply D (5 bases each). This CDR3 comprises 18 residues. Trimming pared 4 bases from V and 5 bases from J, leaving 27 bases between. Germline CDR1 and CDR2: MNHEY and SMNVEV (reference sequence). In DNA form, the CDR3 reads TGTGCCAGCAGTTCTCACCCCATACCGACAGCCCTCGGGGACGAGCAGTACTTC. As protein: CASSSHPIPTALGDEQYF.

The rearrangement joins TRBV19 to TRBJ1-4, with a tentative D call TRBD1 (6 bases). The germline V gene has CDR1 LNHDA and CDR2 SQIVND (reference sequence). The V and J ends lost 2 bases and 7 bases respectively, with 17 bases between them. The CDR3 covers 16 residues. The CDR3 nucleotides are TGTGCCAGTAGTATATCAGGTATCAGGGGCGGTGAAAAACTGTTTTTT. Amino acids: CASSISGIRGGEKLFF. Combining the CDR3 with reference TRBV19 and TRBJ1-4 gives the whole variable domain DGGITQSPKYLFRKEGQNVTLSCEQNLNHDAMYWYRQDPGQGLRLIYYSQIVNDFQKGDIAEGYSVSREKKESFPLTVTSAQKNPTAFYLCASSISGIRGGEKLFFGSGTQLSVL.

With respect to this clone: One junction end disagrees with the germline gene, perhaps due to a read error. CDR3 in amino acids: CASSLDWQGSSYGQYF. The CDR3 coding sequence is TGTGCCAGCAGCTTAGATTGGCAGGGTAGCTCCTACGGGCAGTACTTC. V and J are TRBV11-3 and TRBJ2-7, with a weak D call TRBD1 (5 bases). There are 16 residues in the CDR3. Per the germline V gene, CDR1 is SGHNT and CDR2 is YENEEA. The whole variable domain, filled in from reference TRBV11-3 and TRBJ2-7, reads EAGVVQSPRYKIIEKKQPVAFWCNPISGHNTLYWYLQNLGQGPELLIRYENEEAVDDSQLPKDRFSAERLKGVDSTLKIQPAELGDSAVYLCASSLDWQGSSYGQYFGPGTRLTVT.

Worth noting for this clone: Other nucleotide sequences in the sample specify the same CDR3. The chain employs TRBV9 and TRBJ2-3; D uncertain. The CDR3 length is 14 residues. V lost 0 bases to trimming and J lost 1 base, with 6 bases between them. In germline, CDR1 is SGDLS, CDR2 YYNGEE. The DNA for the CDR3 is TGTGCCAGCAGCGTAGGTGGGCGCACAGATACGCAGTATTTT. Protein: CASSVGGRTDTQYF.

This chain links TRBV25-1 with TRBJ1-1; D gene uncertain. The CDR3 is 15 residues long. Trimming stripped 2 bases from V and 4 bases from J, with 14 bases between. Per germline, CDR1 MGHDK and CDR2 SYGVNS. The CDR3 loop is CASSEPDQVGTEAFF. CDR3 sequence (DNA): TGTGCCAGCAGTGAACCCGACCAAGTAGGCACTGAAGCTTTCTTT.

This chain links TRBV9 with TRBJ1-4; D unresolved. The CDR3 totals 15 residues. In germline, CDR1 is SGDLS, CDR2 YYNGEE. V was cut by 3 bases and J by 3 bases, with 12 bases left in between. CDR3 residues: CASSALEGANEKLFF. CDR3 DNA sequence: TGTGCCAGCAGCGCCTTGGAGGGTGCTAATGAAAAACTGTTTTTT.

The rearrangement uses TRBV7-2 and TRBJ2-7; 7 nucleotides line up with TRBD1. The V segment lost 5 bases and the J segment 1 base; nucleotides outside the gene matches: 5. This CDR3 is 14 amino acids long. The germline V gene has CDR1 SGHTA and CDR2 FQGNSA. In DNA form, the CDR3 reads TGTGCCAGCAGCATAAGACAGGGTTCCTACGAGCAGTACTTC. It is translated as CASSIRQGSYEQYF.

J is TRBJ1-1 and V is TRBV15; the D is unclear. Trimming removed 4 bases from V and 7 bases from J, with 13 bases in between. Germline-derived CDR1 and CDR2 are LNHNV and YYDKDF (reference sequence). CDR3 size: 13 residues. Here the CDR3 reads CATSTRRQLEAFF. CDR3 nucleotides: TGTGCCACCAGCACTAGGCGGCAGCTTGAAGCTTTCTTT.

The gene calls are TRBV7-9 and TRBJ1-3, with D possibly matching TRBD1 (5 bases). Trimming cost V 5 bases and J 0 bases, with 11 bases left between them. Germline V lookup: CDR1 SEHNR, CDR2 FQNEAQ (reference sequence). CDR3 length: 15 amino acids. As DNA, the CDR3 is TGTGCCAGCAGCGTTTTCGACAGCTCTGGAAACACCATATATTTT. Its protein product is CASSVFDSSGNTIYF. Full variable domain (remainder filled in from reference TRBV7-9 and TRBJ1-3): DTGVSQNPRHKITKRGQNVTFRCDPISEHNRLYWYRQTLGQGPEFLTYFQNEAQLEKSRLLSDRFSAERPKGSFSTLEIQRTEQGDSAMYLCASSVFDSSGNTIYFGEGSWLTVV.

The CDR3 protein is CASSQDAGAPNQPQHF. In nucleotides, the CDR3 is TGCGCCAGCAGCCAAGATGCAGGGGCCCCTAATCAGCCCCAGCATTTT. The chain joins TRBV4-1 to TRBJ1-5, with D possibly matching TRBD1 (6 bases). V was trimmed by 0 bases and J by 4 bases, leaving 13 bases between them. The CDR3 is 16 residues long. In germline, CDR1 is MGHRA, CDR2 YSYEKL.

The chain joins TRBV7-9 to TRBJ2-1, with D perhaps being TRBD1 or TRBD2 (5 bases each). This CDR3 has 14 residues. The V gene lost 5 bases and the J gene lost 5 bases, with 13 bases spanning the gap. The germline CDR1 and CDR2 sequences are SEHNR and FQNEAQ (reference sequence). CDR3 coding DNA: TGTGCCAGCAGCGTTAGGGGAGCGAACAATGAGCAGTTCTTC. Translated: CASSVRGANNEQFF.